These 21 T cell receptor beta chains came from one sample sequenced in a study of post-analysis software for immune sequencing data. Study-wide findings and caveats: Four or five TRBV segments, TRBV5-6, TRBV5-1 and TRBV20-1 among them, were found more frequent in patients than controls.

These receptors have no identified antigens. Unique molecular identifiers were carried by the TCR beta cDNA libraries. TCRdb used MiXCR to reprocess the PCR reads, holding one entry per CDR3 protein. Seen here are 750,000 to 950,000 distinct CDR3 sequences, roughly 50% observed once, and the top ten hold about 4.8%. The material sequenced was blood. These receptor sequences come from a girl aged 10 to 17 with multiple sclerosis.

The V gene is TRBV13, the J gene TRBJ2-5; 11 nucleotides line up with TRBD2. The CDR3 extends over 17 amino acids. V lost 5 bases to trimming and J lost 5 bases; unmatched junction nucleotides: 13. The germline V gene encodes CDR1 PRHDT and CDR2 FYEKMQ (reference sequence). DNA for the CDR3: TGTGCCAGCAGCCCACGACGCCCGGGACTAGCGGTCGAGACCCAGTACTTC. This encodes CASSPRRPGLAVETQYF.

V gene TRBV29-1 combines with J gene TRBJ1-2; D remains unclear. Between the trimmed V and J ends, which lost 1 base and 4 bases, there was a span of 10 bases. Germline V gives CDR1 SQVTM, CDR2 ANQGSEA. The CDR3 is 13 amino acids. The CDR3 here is CSVEVAQCYGYTF. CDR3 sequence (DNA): TGCAGCGTTGAAGTCGCACAGTGCTATGGCTACACCTTC.

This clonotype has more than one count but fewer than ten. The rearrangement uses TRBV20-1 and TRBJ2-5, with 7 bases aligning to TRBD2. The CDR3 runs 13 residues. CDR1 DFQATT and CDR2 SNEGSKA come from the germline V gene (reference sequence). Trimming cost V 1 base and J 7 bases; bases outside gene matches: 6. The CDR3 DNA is TGCAGTGCTAGAGCAAGGCAGCGGGGGACCCAGTACTTC. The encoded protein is CSARARQRGTQYF.

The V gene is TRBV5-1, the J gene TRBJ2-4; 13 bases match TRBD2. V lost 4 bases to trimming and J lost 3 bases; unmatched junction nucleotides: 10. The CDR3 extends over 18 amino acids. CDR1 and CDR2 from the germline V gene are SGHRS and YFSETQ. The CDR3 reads CASSLTTSGRAGKNIQYF. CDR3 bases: TGCGCCAGCAGCCTGACTACTAGCGGGAGGGCGGGCAAAAACATTCAGTACTTC.

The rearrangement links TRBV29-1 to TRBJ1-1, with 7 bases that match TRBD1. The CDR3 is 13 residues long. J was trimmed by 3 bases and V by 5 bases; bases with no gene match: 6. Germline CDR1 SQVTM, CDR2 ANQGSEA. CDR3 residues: CSVRTGEDTEAFF. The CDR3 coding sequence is TGCAGCGTTAGAACAGGGGAGGACACTGAAGCTTTCTTT.

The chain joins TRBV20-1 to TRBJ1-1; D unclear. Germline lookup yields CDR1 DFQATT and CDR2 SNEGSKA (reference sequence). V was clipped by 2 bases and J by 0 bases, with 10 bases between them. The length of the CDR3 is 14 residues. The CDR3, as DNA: TGCAGTGCTAGATCTATGACCGTGAACACTGAAGCTTTCTTT. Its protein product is CSARSMTVNTEAFF.

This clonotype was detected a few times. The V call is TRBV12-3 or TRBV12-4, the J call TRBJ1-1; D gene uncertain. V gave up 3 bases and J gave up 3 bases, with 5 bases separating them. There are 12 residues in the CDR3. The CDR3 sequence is CASSFLDTEAFF. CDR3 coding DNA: TGTGCCAGCAGTTTTTTAGACACTGAAGCTTTCTTT.

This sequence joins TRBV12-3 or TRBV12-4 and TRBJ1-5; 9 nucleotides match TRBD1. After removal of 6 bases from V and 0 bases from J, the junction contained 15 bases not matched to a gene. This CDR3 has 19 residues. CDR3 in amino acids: CASSYGFGTGRYSNQPQHF. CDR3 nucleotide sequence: TGTGCCAGCAGCTACGGGTTCGGGACAGGGAGGTATAGCAATCAGCCCCAGCATTTT.

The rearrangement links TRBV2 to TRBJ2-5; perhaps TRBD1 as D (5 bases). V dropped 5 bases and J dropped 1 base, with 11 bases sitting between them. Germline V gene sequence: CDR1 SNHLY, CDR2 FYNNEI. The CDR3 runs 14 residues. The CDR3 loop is CASSQDTFQETQYF. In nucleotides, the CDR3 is TGTGCCAGCAGTCAGGACACCTTCCAAGAGACCCAGTACTTC.

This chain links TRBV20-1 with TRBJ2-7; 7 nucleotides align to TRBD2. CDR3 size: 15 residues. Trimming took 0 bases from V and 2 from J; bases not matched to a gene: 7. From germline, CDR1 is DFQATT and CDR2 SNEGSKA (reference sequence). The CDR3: CSARDPRETPYEQYF. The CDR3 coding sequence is TGCAGTGCTAGAGATCCGCGGGAGACACCCTACGAGCAGTACTTC.

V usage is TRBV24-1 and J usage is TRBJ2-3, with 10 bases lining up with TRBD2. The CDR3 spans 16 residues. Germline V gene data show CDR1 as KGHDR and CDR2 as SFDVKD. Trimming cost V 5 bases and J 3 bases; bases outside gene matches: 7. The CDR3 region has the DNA TGTGCCACCAGTGGATTAGCGGGAGGAGGGACAGATACGCAGTATTTT. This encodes CATSGLAGGGTDTQYF.

The CDR3 DNA reads TGTGCCAGCAGTTCCGGGACTAGCGCTCGCAATGAGCAGTTCTTC. Translation: CASSSGTSARNEQFF. V usage is TRBV3-1 and J usage is TRBJ2-1; 10 nucleotides match TRBD2. J was trimmed by 6 bases and V by 6 bases; bases with no gene match: 8. This CDR3 contains 15 residues. In germline, CDR1 is LGHDT, CDR2 YNNKEL (reference sequence).

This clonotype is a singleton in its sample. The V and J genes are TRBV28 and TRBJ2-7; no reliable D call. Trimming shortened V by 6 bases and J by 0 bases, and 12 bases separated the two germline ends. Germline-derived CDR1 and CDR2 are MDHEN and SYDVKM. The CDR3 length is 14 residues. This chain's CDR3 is CASSLTQSSYEQYF. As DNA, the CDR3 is TGTGCCAGCAGCCTGACCCAGAGCTCCTACGAGCAGTACTTC.

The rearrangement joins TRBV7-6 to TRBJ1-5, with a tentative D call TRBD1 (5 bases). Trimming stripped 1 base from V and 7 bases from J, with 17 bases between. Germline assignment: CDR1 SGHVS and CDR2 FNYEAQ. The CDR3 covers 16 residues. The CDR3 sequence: CASSLGYRRGGQPQHF. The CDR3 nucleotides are TGTGCCAGCAGCTTAGGGTACCGGAGGGGTGGCCAGCCCCAGCATTTT. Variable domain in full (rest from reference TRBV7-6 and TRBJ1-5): GAGVSQSPRYKVTKRGQDVALRCDPISGHVSLYWYRQALGQGPEFLTYFNYEAQQDKSGLPNDRFSAERPEGSISTLTIQRTEQRDSAMYRCASSLGYRRGGQPQHFGDGTRLSIL.

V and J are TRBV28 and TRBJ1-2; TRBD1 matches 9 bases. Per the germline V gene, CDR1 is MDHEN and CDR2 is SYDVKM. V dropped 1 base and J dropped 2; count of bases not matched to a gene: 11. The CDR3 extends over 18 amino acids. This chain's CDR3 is CASSLYGGGDRENYGYTF. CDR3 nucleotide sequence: TGTGCCAGCAGTTTATATGGTGGAGGGGACAGGGAGAACTATGGCTACACCTTC.

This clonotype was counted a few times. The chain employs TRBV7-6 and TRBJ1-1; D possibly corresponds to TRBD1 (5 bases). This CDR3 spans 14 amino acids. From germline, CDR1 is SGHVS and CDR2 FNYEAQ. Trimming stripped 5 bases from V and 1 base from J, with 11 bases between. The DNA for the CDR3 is TGTGCCAGCAGCCGGACAACAGGGAACACTGAAGCTTTCTTT. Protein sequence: CASSRTTGNTEAFF.

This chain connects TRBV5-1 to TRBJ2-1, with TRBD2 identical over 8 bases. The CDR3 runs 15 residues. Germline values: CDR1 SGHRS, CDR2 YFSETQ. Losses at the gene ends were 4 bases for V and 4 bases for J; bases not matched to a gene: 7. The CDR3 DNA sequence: TGCGCCAGCAGCAAGAGCGGGAGTGGGTACAATGAGCAGTTCTTC. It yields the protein CASSKSGSGYNEQFF.

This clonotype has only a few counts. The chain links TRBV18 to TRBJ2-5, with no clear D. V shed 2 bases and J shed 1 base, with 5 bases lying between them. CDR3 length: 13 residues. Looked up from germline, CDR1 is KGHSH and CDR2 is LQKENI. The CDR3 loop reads CASSPVSQETQYF. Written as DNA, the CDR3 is TGTGCCAGCTCACCAGTTAGCCAAGAGACCCAGTACTTC.

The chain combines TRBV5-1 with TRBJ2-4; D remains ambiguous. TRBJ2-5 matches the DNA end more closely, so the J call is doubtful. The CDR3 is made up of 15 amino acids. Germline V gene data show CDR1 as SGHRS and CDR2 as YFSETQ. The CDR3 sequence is CASSPHSNGQETQYF. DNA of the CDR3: TGCGCCAGCAGCCCCCACAGCAATGGTCAAGAGACCCAGTACTTC.

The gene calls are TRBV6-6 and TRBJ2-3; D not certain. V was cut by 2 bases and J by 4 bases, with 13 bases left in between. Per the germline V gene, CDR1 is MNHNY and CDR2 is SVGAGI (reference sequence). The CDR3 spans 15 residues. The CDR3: CASSYARLGADTQYF. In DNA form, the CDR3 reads TGTGCCAGCAGTTACGCCCGCTTGGGCGCAGATACGCAGTATTTT.

The CDR3 DNA is TGCAGTGCTAGAGCTTCTAGTGGGACCACGTATGGCTACACCTTC. Protein sequence: CSARASSGTTYGYTF. This rearrangement joins TRBV20-1 to TRBJ1-2, with D possibly being TRBD1 (5 bases). V dropped 1 base and J dropped 5 bases, with 17 bases sitting between them. The CDR3 has 15 residues. The germline V gene encodes CDR1 DFQATT and CDR2 SNEGSKA (reference sequence).